This T cell receptor (beta chain) originates from a study of cytomegalovirus exposure and HLA in healthy donors. Study as a whole: Assignment to the Caucasian-associated ancestry cluster applied to approximately 80% of the approximately 360 genotyped donors. Whole-study findings and limits: Immune exposure information available was restricted to CMV serostatus.

The CDR3 runs 10 residues. With 7 bases removed from V and 3 bases from J, the gap between germline ends came to 6 bases. Germline V gene lookup returns CDR1 DFQATT and CDR2 SNEGSKA (reference sequence). In regard to this clone: Its target is unknown.

Primers included in the PCR were 60 Vbeta and 13 Jbeta primers. Assay used: immunoSEQ multiplex PCR; TCRdb lists only in-frame clones, some missing. Found here are roughly 140,000 clones, around 78% of them singletons; the top ten hold 3%. This chain connects TRBV20-1 to TRBJ1-2; D ambiguous. This sequence was found in a man aged 35 to 55 in good health and CMV-seropositive. Sequencing was carried out using PBMCs. The CDR3 spells CSGQDYGYTF. The CDR3 coding sequence is TGCAGTGGGCAGGACTATGGCTACACCTTC.